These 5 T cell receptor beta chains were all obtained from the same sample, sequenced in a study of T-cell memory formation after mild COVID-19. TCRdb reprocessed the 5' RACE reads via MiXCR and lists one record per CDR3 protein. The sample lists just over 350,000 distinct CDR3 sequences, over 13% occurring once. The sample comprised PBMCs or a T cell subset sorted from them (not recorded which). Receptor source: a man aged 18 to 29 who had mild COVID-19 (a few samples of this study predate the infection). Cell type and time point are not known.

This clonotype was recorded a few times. CDR3 loop: CSALLSNTEAFF. CDR3 DNA: TGCAGCGCTCTGCTATCCAACACTGAAGCTTTCTTT. The V call is TRBV29-1, the J call TRBJ1-1; no reliable D call. The CDR3 is 12 residues long. V lost 7 bases and J 2 bases, leaving 11 bases between the germline ends. Per the germline V gene, CDR1 is SQVTM and CDR2 is ANQGSEA. Using reference TRBV29-1 and TRBJ1-1 for the parts outside the CDR3, the full variable domain is SAVISQKPSRDICQRGTSLTIQCQVDSQVTMMFWYRQQPGQSLTLIATANQGSEATYESGFVIDKFPISRPNLTFSTLTVSNMSPEDSSIYLCSALLSNTEAFFGQGTRLTVV.

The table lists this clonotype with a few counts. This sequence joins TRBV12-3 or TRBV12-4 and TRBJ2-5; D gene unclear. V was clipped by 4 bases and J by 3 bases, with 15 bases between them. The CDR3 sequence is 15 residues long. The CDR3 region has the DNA TGTGCCAGCAGTTCCCCTCTAGGTGGGGAAGAGACCCAGTACTTC. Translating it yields CASSSPLGGEETQYF.

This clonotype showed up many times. CDR3 sequence (DNA): TGTGCCAGCACCTCGGGGGGGTTGCCCCAGCATTTT. Its translation is CASTSGGLPQHF. This chain uses TRBV28 with TRBJ1-5, with a possible D match to TRBD1 (5 bases). Germline V gene lookup returns CDR1 MDHEN and CDR2 SYDVKM. Trimming cost V 7 bases and J 9 bases, with 13 bases left between them. The CDR3 spans 12 residues.

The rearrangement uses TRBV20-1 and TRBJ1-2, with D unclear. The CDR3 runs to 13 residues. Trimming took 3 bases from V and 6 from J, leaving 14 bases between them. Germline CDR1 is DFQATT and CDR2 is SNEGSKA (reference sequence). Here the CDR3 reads CSASSTLGNGYTF. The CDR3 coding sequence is TGCAGTGCTAGCTCGACACTTGGGAATGGCTACACCTTC.

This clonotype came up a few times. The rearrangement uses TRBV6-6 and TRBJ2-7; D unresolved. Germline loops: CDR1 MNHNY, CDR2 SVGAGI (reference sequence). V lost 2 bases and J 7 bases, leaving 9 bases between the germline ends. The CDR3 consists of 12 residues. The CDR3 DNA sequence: TGTGCCAGCAGTTACGATTTAACTGAGCAGTACTTC. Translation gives CASSYDLTEQYF.